The present TCR beta chain was sequenced within a study of T cells in Graves' hyperthyroidism and ophthalmopathy. Diagnoses used clinical symptoms, serum thyroxine and TRAb, thyroid ultrasound and orbital computed tomography. V shed 5 bases and J 2 bases; nucleotides not matched to a gene: 6. This CDR3 region has 15 residues. From germline, CDR1 is MNHNS and CDR2 SASEGT. From RNA transcripts, TCR beta CDR3 regions were amplified. First-round RT-PCR of the TCR CDR3 relied on the HTBI primer set. Using its own MiXCR run on the multiplex PCR reads, TCRdb lists one record per CDR3 protein. The sample lists fewer than 650,000 distinct CDR3 sequences; 14% were seen once.

The chain recombines TRBV6-1 with TRBJ1-5; TRBD1 matches at 7 bases. The sequence was obtained from a woman in her 40s with Graves' hyperthyroidism. Sequencing was carried out using blood. For the CDR3, the DNA is TGTGCCAGCAGTCCAGGGGGAGTAGGCAATCAGCCCCAGCATTTT. It yields the protein CASSPGGVGNQPQHF.